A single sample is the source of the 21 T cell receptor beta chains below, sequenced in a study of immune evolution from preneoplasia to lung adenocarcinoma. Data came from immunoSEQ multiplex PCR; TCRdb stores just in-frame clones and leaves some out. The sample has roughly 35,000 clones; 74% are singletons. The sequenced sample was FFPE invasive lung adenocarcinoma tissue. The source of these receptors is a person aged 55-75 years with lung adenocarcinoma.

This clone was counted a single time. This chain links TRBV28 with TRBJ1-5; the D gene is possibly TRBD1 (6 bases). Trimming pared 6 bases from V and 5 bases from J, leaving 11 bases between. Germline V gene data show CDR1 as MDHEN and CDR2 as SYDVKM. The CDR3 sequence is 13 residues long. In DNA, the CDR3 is TGTGCCAGCAGACAGGGAGGGGATCAGCCCCAGCATTTT. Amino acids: CASRQGGDQPQHF.

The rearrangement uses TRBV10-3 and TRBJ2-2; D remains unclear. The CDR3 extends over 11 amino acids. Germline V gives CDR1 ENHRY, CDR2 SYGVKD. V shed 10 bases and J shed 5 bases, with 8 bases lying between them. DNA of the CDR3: TGTGCCACCGCGAGGACCGGGGAGCTGTTTTTT. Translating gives CATARTGELFF.

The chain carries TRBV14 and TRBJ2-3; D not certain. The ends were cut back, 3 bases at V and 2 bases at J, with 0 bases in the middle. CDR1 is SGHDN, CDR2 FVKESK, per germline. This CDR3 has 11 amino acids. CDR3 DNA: TGTGCCAGCAGCCACACAGATACGCAGTATTTT. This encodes CASSHTDTQYF.

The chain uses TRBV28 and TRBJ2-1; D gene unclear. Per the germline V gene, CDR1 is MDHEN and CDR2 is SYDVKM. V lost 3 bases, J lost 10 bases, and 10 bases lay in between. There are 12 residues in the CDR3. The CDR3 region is CASSFWALEQFF. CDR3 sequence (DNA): TGTGCCAGCAGTTTCTGGGCTTTGGAGCAGTTCTTC. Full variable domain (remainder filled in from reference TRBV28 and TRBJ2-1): DVKVTQSSRYLVKRTGEKVFLECVQDMDHENMFWYRQDPGLGLRLIYFSYDVKMKEKGDIPEGYSVSREKKERFSLILESASTNQTSMYLCASSFWALEQFFGPGTRLTVL.

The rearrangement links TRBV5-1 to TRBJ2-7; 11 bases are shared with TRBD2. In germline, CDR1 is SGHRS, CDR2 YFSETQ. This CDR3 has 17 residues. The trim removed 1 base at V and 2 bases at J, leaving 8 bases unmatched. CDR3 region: CASSLRASGRIAYEQYF. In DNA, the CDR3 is TGCGCCAGCAGCTTGAGGGCTAGCGGGAGGATCGCCTACGAGCAGTACTTC. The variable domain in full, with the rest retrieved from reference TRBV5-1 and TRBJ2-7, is KAGVTQTPRYLIKTRGQQVTLSCSPISGHRSVSWYQQTPGQGLQFLFEYFSETQRNKGNFPGRFSGRQFSNSRSEMNVSTLELGDSALYLCASSLRASGRIAYEQYFGPGTRLTVT.

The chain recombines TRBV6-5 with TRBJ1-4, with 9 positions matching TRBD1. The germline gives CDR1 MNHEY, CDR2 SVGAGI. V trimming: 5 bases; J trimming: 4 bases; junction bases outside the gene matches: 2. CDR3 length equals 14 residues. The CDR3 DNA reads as TGTGCCAGCAGTCCGGGACAGGGTAATGAAAAACTGTTTTTT. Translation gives CASSPGQGNEKLFF.

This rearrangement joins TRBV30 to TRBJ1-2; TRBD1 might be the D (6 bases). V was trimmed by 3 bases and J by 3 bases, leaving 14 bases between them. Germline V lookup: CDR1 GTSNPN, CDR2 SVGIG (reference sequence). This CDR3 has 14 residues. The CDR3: CAWRQTGGDYGYTF. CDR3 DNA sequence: TGTGCCTGGAGGCAGACCGGGGGCGACTATGGCTACACCTTC.

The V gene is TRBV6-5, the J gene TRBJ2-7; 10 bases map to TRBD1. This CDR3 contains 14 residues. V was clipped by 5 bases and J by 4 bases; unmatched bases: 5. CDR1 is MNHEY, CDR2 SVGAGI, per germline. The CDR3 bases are TGTGCCAGCAGTGGGACAGGGGTTACTTACGAGCAGTACTTC. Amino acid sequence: CASSGTGVTYEQYF.

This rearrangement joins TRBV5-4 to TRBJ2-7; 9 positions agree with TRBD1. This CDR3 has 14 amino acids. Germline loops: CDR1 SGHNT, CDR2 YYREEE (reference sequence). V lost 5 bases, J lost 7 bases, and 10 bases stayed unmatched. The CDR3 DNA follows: TGTGCCAGCAGTTCACCACAGGGGGCGGGGGAGCAGTACTTC. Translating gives CASSSPQGAGEQYF.

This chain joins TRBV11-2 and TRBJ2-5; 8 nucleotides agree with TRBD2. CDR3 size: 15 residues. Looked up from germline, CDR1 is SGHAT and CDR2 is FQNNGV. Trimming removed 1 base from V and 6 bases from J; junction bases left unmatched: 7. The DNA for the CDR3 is TGTGCCAGCAGCTTAGTCGCGGGGGGAACGCAGACCCAGTACTTC. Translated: CASSLVAGGTQTQYF.

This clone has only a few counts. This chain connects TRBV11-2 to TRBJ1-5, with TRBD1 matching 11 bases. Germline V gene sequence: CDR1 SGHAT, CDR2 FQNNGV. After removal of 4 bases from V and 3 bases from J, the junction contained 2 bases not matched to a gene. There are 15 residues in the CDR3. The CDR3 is CASSWDRGNNQPQHF. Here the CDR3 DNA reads TGTGCCAGCAGCTGGGACAGGGGGAACAATCAGCCCCAGCATTTT.

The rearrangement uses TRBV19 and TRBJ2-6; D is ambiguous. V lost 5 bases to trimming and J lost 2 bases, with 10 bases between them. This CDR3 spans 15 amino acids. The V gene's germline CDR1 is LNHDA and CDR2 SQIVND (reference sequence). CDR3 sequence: CASSVTPPGANVLTF. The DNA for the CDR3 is TGTGCCAGTAGTGTCACGCCCCCTGGGGCCAACGTCCTGACTTTC.

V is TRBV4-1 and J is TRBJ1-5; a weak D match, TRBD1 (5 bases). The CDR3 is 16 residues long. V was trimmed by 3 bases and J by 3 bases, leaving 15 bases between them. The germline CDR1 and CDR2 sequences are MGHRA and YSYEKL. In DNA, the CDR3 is TGCGCCAGCAGCCAGGGGGGAGGCAAGACCAATCAGCCCCAGCATTTT. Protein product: CASSQGGGKTNQPQHF.

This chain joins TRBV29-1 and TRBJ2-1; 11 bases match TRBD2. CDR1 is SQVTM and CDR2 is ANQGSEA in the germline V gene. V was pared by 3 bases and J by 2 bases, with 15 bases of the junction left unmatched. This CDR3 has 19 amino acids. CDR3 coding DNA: TGCAGCGTTGAGAAGCGGGCTAGCGGGAGGTGGCGCCCCTACAATGAGCAGTTCTTC. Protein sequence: CSVEKRASGRWRPYNEQFF.

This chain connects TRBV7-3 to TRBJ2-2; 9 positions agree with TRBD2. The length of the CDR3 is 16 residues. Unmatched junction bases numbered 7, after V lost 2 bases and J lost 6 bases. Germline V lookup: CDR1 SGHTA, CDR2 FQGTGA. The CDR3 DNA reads TGTGCCAGCAGCTTACATGCTGGCGGGAGGGCCGGGGAGCTGTTTTTT. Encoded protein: CASSLHAGGRAGELFF.

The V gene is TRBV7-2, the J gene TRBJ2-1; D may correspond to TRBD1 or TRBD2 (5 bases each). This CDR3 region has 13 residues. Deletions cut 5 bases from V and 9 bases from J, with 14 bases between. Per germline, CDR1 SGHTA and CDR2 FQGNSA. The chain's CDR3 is CASSVNRDREQFF. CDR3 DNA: TGTGCCAGCAGCGTAAACCGGGACCGTGAGCAGTTCTTC.

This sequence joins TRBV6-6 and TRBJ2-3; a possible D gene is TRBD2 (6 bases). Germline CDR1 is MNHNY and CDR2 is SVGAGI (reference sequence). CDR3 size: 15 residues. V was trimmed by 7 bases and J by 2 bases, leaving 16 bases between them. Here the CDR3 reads CASTASGGTTDTQYF. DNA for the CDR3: TGTGCCAGCACCGCCTCTGGCGGGACCACAGATACGCAGTATTTT.

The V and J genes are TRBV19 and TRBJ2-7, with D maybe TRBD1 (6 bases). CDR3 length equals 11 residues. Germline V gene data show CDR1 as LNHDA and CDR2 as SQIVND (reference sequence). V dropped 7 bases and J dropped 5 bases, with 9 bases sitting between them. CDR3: CASTKGDEQYF. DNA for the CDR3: TGTGCCAGTACCAAGGGGGACGAGCAGTACTTC.

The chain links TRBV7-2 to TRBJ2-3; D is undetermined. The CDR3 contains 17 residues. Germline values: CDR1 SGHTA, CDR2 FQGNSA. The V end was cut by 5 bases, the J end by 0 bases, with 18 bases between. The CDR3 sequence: CASSPLIFLTSTDTQYF. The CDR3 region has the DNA TGTGCCAGCAGCCCGCTTATTTTCCTAACTAGCACAGATACGCAGTATTTT.

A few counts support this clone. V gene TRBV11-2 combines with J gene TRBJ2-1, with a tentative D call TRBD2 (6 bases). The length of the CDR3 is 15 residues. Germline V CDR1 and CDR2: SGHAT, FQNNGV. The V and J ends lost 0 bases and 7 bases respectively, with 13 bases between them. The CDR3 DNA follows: TGTGCCAGCAGCTTAGACCCCAAGACTAGGAATGAGCAGTTCTTC. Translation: CASSLDPKTRNEQFF.

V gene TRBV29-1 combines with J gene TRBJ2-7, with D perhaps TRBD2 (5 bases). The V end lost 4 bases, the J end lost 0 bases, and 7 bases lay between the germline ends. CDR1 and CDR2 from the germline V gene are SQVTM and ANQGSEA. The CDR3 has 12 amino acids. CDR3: CSVGGSSYEQYF. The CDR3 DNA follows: TGCAGCGTTGGTGGGAGCTCCTACGAGCAGTACTTC.